In its sample, the clone carrying this TCR beta chain was seen a few times. This entry belongs to a study of blood T cell repertoires in COVID-19. The overall study: Some COVID-19 samples were acute and others convalescent; all came from the United States, Italy and Spain. Sample material is recorded as cDNA or gDNA derived from T cells, B-cell-depleted T cells, or PBMCs.

Authors' data handling: Counts of nucleated cells, estimated from reference gene primer amplification, were obtained. Produced via immunoSEQ multiplex PCR; TCRdb's table is partial and in-frame only. V and J calls plus clone size are reproduced from that table; the DNA served to infer D and trimming. The sample has under 250,000 clones, approximately 80% seen once. The CDR3 runs 13 residues. The ends were cut back, 2 bases at V and 5 bases at J, with 9 bases in the middle. The germline CDR1 and CDR2 sequences are MGHRA and YSYEKL. Material: peripheral blood. The V gene is TRBV4-1, the J gene TRBJ1-2; the D gene is possibly TRBD1 (5 bases). The origin of this receptor is a human donor in a cohort sampled during active COVID-19. The CDR3 DNA follows: TGCGCCAGCAGCCAACAGGGAAATTATGGCTACACCTTC. Translating it yields CASSQQGNYGYTF.